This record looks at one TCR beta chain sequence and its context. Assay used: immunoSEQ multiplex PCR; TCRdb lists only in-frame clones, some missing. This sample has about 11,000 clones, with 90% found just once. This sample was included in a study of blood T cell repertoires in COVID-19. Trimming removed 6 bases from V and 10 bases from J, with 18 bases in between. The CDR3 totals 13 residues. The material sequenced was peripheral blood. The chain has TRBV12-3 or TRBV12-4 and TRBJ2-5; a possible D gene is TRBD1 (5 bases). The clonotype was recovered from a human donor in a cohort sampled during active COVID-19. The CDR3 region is CASSLMAERGQYF. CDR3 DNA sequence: TGTGCCAGCAGCTTAATGGCAGAAAGGGGCCAGTACTTC.